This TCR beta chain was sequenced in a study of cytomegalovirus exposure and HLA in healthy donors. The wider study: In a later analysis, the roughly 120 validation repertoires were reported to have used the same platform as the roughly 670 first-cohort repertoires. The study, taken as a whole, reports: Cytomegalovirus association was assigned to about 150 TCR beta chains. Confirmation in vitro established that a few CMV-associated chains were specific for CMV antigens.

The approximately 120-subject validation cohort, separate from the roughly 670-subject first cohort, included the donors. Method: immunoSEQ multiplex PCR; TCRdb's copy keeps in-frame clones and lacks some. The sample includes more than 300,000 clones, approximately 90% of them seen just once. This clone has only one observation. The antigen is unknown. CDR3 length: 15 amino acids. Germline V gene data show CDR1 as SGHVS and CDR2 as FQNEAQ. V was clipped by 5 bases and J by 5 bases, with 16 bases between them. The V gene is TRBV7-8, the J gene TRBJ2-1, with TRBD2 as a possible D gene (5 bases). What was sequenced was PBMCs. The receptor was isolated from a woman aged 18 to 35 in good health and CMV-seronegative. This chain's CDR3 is CASSPWEKVNNEQFF. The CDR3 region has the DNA TGTGCCAGCAGCCCATGGGAGAAGGTCAACAATGAGCAGTTCTTC.